A selection of T cell receptor beta chains follows, all from one sample in a study of cytomegalovirus exposure and HLA in healthy donors. Generated by immunoSEQ multiplex PCR, the TCRdb table keeps only in-frame clones and is missing some. The table has about 140,000 clones, approximately 82% seen once. Sequencing used PBMCs. The receptors were sampled from a young man in good health and CMV-seropositive. Both conserved end residues are part of each CDR3. D genes are given only for firm matches. Expanded clones get a size class; other rows say once, few or many, or leave the size out.

clone size: -; D gene: TRBD2; V gene: TRBV28; J gene: TRBJ2-3; CDR3 protein: CASSSGGPSTDTQYF; CDR3 DNA: TGTGCCAGCAGTTCGGGGGGGCCGAGCACAGATACGCAGTATTTT
clone size: once; D gene: TRBD1; V gene: TRBV6-1; J gene: TRBJ1-2; CDR3 protein: CAGQPGAGGNYGYTF; CDR3 DNA: TGTGCCGGTCAACCCGGGGCAGGGGGCAACTATGGCTACACCTTC
clone size: -; D gene: -; V gene: TRBV21-1; J gene: TRBJ2-3; CDR3 protein: CASRFGGSDTQYF; CDR3 DNA: TGTGCCAGCAGGTTCGGGGGGAGCGATACGCAGTATTTT
clone size: -; D gene: -; V gene: TRBV7-9; J gene: TRBJ1-4; CDR3 protein: CASSAGDTLSGVKNEKLFF; CDR3 DNA: TGTGCCAGCAGCGCGGGGGACACCCTCTCTGGGGTCAAAAATGAAAAACTGTTTTTT
clone size: few; D gene: -; V gene: TRBV10-3; J gene: TRBJ1-5; CDR3 protein: CAISQGVNQPQHF; CDR3 DNA: TGTGCCATCAGCCAGGGTGTCAATCAGCCCCAGCATTTT
clone size: few; D gene: TRBD1; V gene: TRBV28; J gene: TRBJ1-2; CDR3 protein: CASSPMTGNGYTF; CDR3 DNA: TGTGCCAGCAGCCCTATGACAGGGAATGGCTACACCTTC
clone size: -; D gene: -; V gene: TRBV14; J gene: TRBJ2-2; CDR3 protein: CASSQGLRDSFNTGELFF; CDR3 DNA: TGTGCCAGCAGCCAAGGTCTACGAGACAGCTTTAACACCGGGGAGCTGTTTTTT
clone size: -; D gene: -; V gene: TRBV9; J gene: TRBJ1-1; CDR3 protein: CASSAALNTEAFF; CDR3 DNA: TGTGCCAGCAGCGCAGCGTTAAACACTGAAGCTTTCTTT
clone size: -; D gene: -; V gene: TRBV5-1; J gene: TRBJ2-1; CDR3 protein: CASSLGRLDSEQFF; CDR3 DNA: TGCGCCAGCAGCTTGGGAAGACTAGACAGTGAGCAGTTCTTC
clone size: -; D gene: -; V gene: TRBV27; J gene: TRBJ2-5; CDR3 protein: CASSLHGPQETQYF; CDR3 DNA: TGTGCCAGCAGTTTACATGGCCCCCAAGAGACCCAGTACTTC
clone size: -; D gene: TRBD1; V gene: TRBV27; J gene: TRBJ1-1; CDR3 protein: CASSSLRTGVGLSTEAFF; CDR3 DNA: TGTGCCAGCAGTTCTCTCCGGACAGGAGTAGGATTAAGCACTGAAGCTTTCTTT
clone size: -; D gene: TRBD2; V gene: TRBV7-3; J gene: TRBJ2-3; CDR3 protein: CASSLGLAGSTDTQYF; CDR3 DNA: TGTGCCAGCAGCTTAGGACTAGCGGGGAGCACGGATACGCAGTATTTT
clone size: -; D gene: -; V gene: TRBV5-1; J gene: TRBJ1-3; CDR3 protein: CASSLDGYKVPPFNF; CDR3 DNA: TGCGCCAGCAGCTTGGACGGGTATAAGGTCCCGCCTTTCAATTTT
clone size: -; D gene: -; V gene: TRBV27; J gene: TRBJ2-7; CDR3 protein: CASPRRGRQELSYEQYF; CDR3 DNA: TGTGCCAGCCCGCGCCGAGGCAGACAGGAGCTCTCCTACGAGCAGTACTTC
clone size: -; D gene: TRBD1; V gene: TRBV2; J gene: TRBJ2-2; CDR3 protein: CASTPGQGRTGELFF; CDR3 DNA: TGTGCCAGCACCCCAGGACAGGGGAGAACCGGGGAGCTGTTTTTT
clone size: -; D gene: TRBD1; V gene: TRBV6-5; J gene: TRBJ2-1; CDR3 protein: CASSYGAGGNEQFF; CDR3 DNA: TGTGCCAGCAGTTACGGGGCAGGGGGCAATGAGCAGTTCTTC
clone size: -; D gene: TRBD1; V gene: TRBV28; J gene: TRBJ1-5; CDR3 protein: CASSPRFATDRAGEPQHF; CDR3 DNA: TGTGCCAGCAGTCCTCGATTCGCTACGGACAGGGCGGGAGAGCCCCAGCATTTT